A single sample is the source of the 21 T cell receptor beta chains below, sequenced in a study of T cells after yellow fever vaccination. One entry per CDR3 protein, called by TCRdb with MiXCR from the 5' RACE reads. This table holds about 240,000 distinct CDR3 sequences, about 3.7% found once. This sample comprised PBMCs, obtained 15 days after the yellow fever booster vaccination. The receptors were gathered from a man aged 18 to 29 who received the YFV17D yellow fever vaccine.

This clonotype was detected many times. CDR3 nucleotide sequence: TGTGCCAGCAGCGCCCGTGGCCCGACAGGGACCTACGAGCAGTACTTC. It codes for CASSARGPTGTYEQYF. The genes are TRBV7-9 and TRBJ2-7, with 7 positions matching TRBD1. The V and J ends lost 5 bases and 2 bases, in that order; junction bases with no gene match: 12. Germline-derived CDR1 and CDR2 are SEHNR and FQNEAQ (reference sequence). The CDR3 sequence is 16 residues long. The variable domain in full, completed from reference TRBV7-9 and TRBJ2-7, reads DTGVSQNPRHKITKRGQNVTFRCDPISEHNRLYWYRQTLGQGPEFLTYFQNEAQLEKSRLLSDRFSAERPKGSFSTLEIQRTEQGDSAMYLCASSARGPTGTYEQYFGPGTRLTVT.

This clonotype occurred many times. The chain couples TRBV7-2 to TRBJ2-3; tentatively, D is TRBD1 (6 bases). Trimming took off 5 bases at V and 1 base at J, with 19 bases between the two ends. Looked up from germline, CDR1 is SGHTA and CDR2 is FQGNSA. The CDR3 is 17 residues long. The CDR3 DNA is TGTGCCAGCAGCCAGGGGCCCGTGGGTTCAGGCACAGATACGCAGTATTTT. Translation gives CASSQGPVGSGTDTQYF.

This clonotype was counted ten times or more. At one end, the junction sequence differs from germline, possibly due to a read error. This chain joins TRBV7-9 and TRBJ1-1; 8 positions match TRBD1. Germline CDR1 reads SEHNR; CDR2 reads FQNEAQ (reference sequence). The CDR3 runs 12 residues. This chain's CDR3 is CASSLEQGALRF. CDR3 DNA sequence: TGTGCCAGCAGCTTAGAGCAGGGGGCTTTAAGATTT. Variable domain in full (rest from reference TRBV7-9 and TRBJ1-1): DTGVSQNPRHKITKRGQNVTFRCDPISEHNRLYWYRQTLGQGPEFLTYFQNEAQLEKSRLLSDRFSAERPKGSFSTLEIQRTEQGDSAMYLCASSLEQGALRFGQGTRLTVV.

This clonotype was recorded many times. The chain combines TRBV9 with TRBJ1-3; D is ambiguous. CDR1 is SGDLS, CDR2 YYNGEE, per germline. Between the trimmed V and J ends, which lost 0 bases and 0 bases, there was a span of 7 bases. This CDR3 spans 15 amino acids. The CDR3 nucleotides are TGTGCCAGCAGCGTAGGACGGAGCTCTGGAAACACCATATATTTT. Translated: CASSVGRSSGNTIYF.

This clonotype was recorded at least ten times. The V call is TRBV5-1, the J call TRBJ2-7; possibly TRBD1 or TRBD2 for D (5 bases each). From germline, CDR1 is SGHRS and CDR2 YFSETQ. Trimming pared 2 bases from V and 4 bases from J, leaving 19 bases between. The length of the CDR3 is 16 residues. The CDR3 bases are TGCGCCAGCAGCTTATTGAGAGGGGTAGAAGAATACGAGCAGTACGTC. This translates into CASSLLRGVEEYEQYV.

The sample holds many counts of this clonotype. This chain connects TRBV6-6 to TRBJ2-3, with D possibly being TRBD1 (5 bases). The CDR3 loop spans 12 amino acids. Trimming left V 10 bases short and J 4 bases short, with 12 bases between. The germline CDR1 and CDR2 sequences are MNHNY and SVGAGI (reference sequence). CDR3 in amino acids: CATSGFSDTQYF. The CDR3 bases are TGTGCCACCTCAGGGTTTTCAGATACGCAGTATTTT.

This clonotype has ten or more counts. This chain joins TRBV20-1 and TRBJ1-1; no reliable D call. The germline V gene encodes CDR1 DFQATT and CDR2 SNEGSKA (reference sequence). V shed 3 bases and J shed 3 bases, with 14 bases lying between them. This CDR3 region has 14 residues. The CDR3 is CSASLGSADTEAFF. Written as DNA, the CDR3 is TGCAGTGCTAGCCTGGGTAGTGCGGACACTGAAGCTTTCTTT.

There are a few counts of this clonotype. The V and J genes are TRBV28 and TRBJ2-7, with D unclear. There are 14 residues in the CDR3. Germline CDR1 MDHEN, CDR2 SYDVKM. Trimming pared 3 bases from V and 2 bases from J, leaving 11 bases between. CDR3 DNA: TGTGCCAGCAGTTTGGGTCCTTCCACCTACGAGCAGTACTTC. Translation gives CASSLGPSTYEQYF.

This clonotype appeared many times. This rearrangement joins TRBV5-1 to TRBJ2-2; 9 positions agree with TRBD2. Germline values: CDR1 SGHRS, CDR2 YFSETQ. The CDR3 sequence is 15 residues long. V gave up 1 base and J gave up 7 bases; unmatched junction bases: 5. The DNA for the CDR3 is TGCGCCAGCAGCTTGAGGCTAGCGGGGATCGGGGAGCTGTTTTTT. Amino acid sequence: CASSLRLAGIGELFF.

This clonotype was observed many times. V usage is TRBV5-1 and J usage is TRBJ1-1, with D perhaps matching TRBD1 (5 bases). The CDR3 sequence is 14 residues long. Germline CDR1 is SGHRS and CDR2 is YFSETQ. Trimming pared 3 bases from V and 1 base from J, leaving 10 bases between. In DNA form, the CDR3 reads TGCGCCAGCAGCTCCGGGGCCGAGAACACTGAAGCTTTCTTT. Residues: CASSSGAENTEAFF.

This clonotype showed up many times. The gene calls are TRBV12-3 or TRBV12-4 and TRBJ1-2; D is unclear. CDR3 length: 11 residues. V lost 5 bases, J lost 7 bases, and 8 bases lay in between. CDR3 loop: CASSGPSGYTF. The DNA for the CDR3 is TGTGCCAGCAGTGGGCCCAGTGGCTACACCTTC.

V gene TRBV4-3 combines with J gene TRBJ2-3; 9 bases match TRBD2. CDR1 is LGHNA and CDR2 is YSLEER in the germline V gene. The CDR3 sequence is 17 residues long. Trimming took 2 bases from V and 4 from J; bases not matched to a gene: 10. This CDR3 reads CASSQHNVAGVADTQYF. The CDR3 bases are TGCGCCAGCAGCCAACACAACGTAGCGGGGGTAGCAGATACGCAGTATTTT.

This clonotype has ten or more counts. This CDR3 is CSAKAQPNEQFF. In DNA form, the CDR3 reads TGCAGTGCTAAAGCTCAACCCAATGAGCAGTTCTTC. The chain uses TRBV20-1 and TRBJ2-1; D gene uncertain. This CDR3 has 12 residues. Trimming stripped 4 bases from V and 6 bases from J, with 10 bases between. Germline loops: CDR1 DFQATT, CDR2 SNEGSKA (reference sequence).

This clonotype was recorded at least ten times. V usage is TRBV12-3 or TRBV12-4 and J usage is TRBJ1-1, with 8 bases matching TRBD1. V lost 5 bases to trimming and J lost 9 bases; unmatched junction nucleotides: 5. This CDR3 is built from 12 residues. This chain's CDR3 is CASSPRTGKAFF. The CDR3 DNA is TGTGCCAGCAGTCCACGGACAGGGAAAGCTTTCTTT.

The table lists this clonotype with many counts. CDR3 amino acids: CSARSSGGHSYNEQFF. The CDR3 coding sequence is TGCAGTGCTAGATCTAGCGGGGGCCATTCCTACAATGAGCAGTTCTTC. The rearrangement links TRBV20-1 to TRBJ2-1; TRBD2 agrees at 10 bases. The CDR3 is made up of 16 amino acids. The germline gives CDR1 DFQATT, CDR2 SNEGSKA (reference sequence). After removal of 2 bases from V and 1 base from J, the junction contained 5 bases not matched to a gene.

This clonotype was counted at least ten times. The CDR3 loop reads CASRGPRMNTEAFF. The CDR3 DNA is TGTGCCAGCAGGGGGCCGAGGATGAACACTGAAGCTTTCTTT. The chain has TRBV6-5 and TRBJ1-1; tentative D call: TRBD1 (5 bases). The V gene lost 6 bases and the J gene lost 0 bases, with 11 bases spanning the gap. Germline-derived CDR1 and CDR2 are MNHEY and SVGAGI. This CDR3 region has 14 residues.

This clonotype was counted many times. DNA for the CDR3: TGTGCCATCAGTGATGCCGGACAGGTTTCGAACTATGGCTACACCTTC. It codes for CAISDAGQVSNYGYTF. The rearrangement uses TRBV10-3 and TRBJ1-2, with 7 bases lining up with TRBD1. Germline V gene sequence: CDR1 ENHRY, CDR2 SYGVKD. Trimming at V came to 3 bases and at J to 2 bases, leaving 9 bases not matched to a gene. This CDR3 is 16 amino acids long.

This clonotype was observed many times. The J gene is TRBJ2-2, the V gene TRBV12-3 or TRBV12-4; D is uncertain. Trimming took 6 bases from V and 1 from J, leaving 9 bases between them. CDR3 length equals 14 residues. CDR3 DNA sequence: TGTGCCAGCAGGATCACAGTGAACACCGGGGAGCTGTTTTTT. Encoded protein: CASRITVNTGELFF.

This clonotype was observed at least ten times. This chain links TRBV5-1 with TRBJ1-1; no firm D call. The CDR3 is 14 residues long. Germline values: CDR1 SGHRS, CDR2 YFSETQ. Trimming took off 4 bases at V and 1 base at J, with 11 bases between the two ends. The CDR3 region has the DNA TGCGCCAGCAGCCCTGCTCCGGAGAACACTGAAGCTTTCTTT. Protein: CASSPAPENTEAFF.

As regards this clonotype: This clone may be a read error of a much larger clone one base away. The genes are TRBV5-1 and TRBJ2-3, with D perhaps matching TRBD2 (5 bases). CDR3 length: 12 residues. The germline CDR1 and CDR2 sequences are SGHRS and YFSETQ. Deletions cut 8 bases from V and 5 bases from J, with 12 bases between. CDR3 in DNA: TGCGCCAGTGGGAGTGAGAGAGATACGCAGTATTTT. Its translation: CASGSERDTQYF.

This clonotype was seen ten or more times. The V call is TRBV7-3, the J call TRBJ2-2, with a tentative D call TRBD1 (6 bases). This CDR3 is 14 amino acids long. Germline assignment: CDR1 SGHTA and CDR2 FQGTGA. V gave up 9 bases and J gave up 0 bases, with 11 bases separating them. The CDR3 DNA reads TGTGCCAGTACCGGGACACCGAACACCGGGGAGCTGTTTTTT. As protein: CASTGTPNTGELFF.